This TCR beta chain was recorded in a study of T cell responses to AZD1222 COVID-19 vaccine. V was trimmed by 5 bases and J by 2 bases, leaving 16 bases between them. This CDR3 spans 16 amino acids. Germline V gene sequence: CDR1 MNHEY, CDR2 SMNVEV (reference sequence). Profiling relied on immunoSEQ multiplex PCR, and the TCRdb table lists in-frame clones only, not all of them. The sample lists 100,000 or so clones, around 87% occurring once. The starting material was peripheral blood, obtained 28 days after the second AZD1222 dose. The clonotype comes from an adult who received the AZD1222 COVID-19 vaccine. The chain combines TRBV27 with TRBJ2-4, with a tentative D call TRBD2 (7 bases). CDR3 in amino acids: CASSRGGGVPKNIQYF. As DNA, the CDR3 is TGTGCCAGCAGTAGGGGGGGCGGCGTACCCAAAAACATTCAGTACTTC.